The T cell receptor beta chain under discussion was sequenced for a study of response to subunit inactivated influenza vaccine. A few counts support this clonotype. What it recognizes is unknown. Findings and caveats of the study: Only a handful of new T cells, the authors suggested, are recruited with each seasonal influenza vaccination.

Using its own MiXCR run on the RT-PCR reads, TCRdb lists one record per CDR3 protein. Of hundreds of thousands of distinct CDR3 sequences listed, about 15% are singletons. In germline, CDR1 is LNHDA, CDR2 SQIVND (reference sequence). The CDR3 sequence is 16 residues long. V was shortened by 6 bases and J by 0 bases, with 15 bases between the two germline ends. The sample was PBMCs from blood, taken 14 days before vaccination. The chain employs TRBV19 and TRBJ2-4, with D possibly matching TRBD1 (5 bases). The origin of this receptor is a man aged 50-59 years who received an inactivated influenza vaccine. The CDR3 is CASRTTGNLAKNIQYF. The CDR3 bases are TGTGCCAGTAGGACAACAGGCAACCTAGCCAAAAACATTCAGTACTTC.